This TCR beta chain emerged from a study of PD-L1 blockade in urothelial cancer. This table comes from immunoSEQ multiplex PCR, and its TCRdb copy is limited to in-frame clones, with some not included. The data hold tens of thousands of clones, with 82% observed a single time. J was trimmed by 3 bases and V by 6 bases; bases with no gene match: 1. Germline lookup yields CDR1 ENHRY and CDR2 SYGVKD. This CDR3 has 14 amino acids. Source: PBMCs, taken around atezolizumab (anti-PD-L1) treatment. This TCR derives from a man between 65 and 80 years old with urothelial cancer. The chain couples TRBV10-3 to TRBJ2-3; 12 bases are a match to TRBD1. The CDR3 spells CAIRGQGATDTQYF. CDR3 in DNA: TGTGCCATCAGGGGACAGGGGGCGACAGATACGCAGTATTTT.